The 21 T cell receptor beta chains below were found in one sample sequenced in a study of shared clonotypes between healthy human individuals. As defined, naive CD8 cells were CD45RO-negative and positively selected for CCR7, with terminally differentiated effector memory CD45RA+ cells excluded. Method: immunoSEQ multiplex PCR; TCRdb's copy keeps in-frame clones and lacks some. Of about 2.1 million clones detected, under 95% appear once; the ten largest clones hold more than 1.5%. Sequencing was done on a sample of naive CD8+ T cells from PBMCs. These receptors came from a man between 18 and 35 years old in good health. Some clones in this sample may be carry-over from other donors' samples.

The chain is built from TRBV7-8 and TRBJ2-1, with TRBD1 matching over 9 bases. Trimming removed 5 bases from V and 8 bases from J; junction bases left unmatched: 7. The CDR3 has 14 amino acids. Germline values: CDR1 SGHVS, CDR2 FQNEAQ. The CDR3 coding sequence is TGTGCCAGCAGCCCCCGGGACAGGGTACATGAGCAGTTCTTC. Translated: CASSPRDRVHEQFF.

The chain carries TRBV28 and TRBJ1-1; no definite D call. This CDR3 is built from 15 residues. With 3 bases removed from V and 1 base from J, the gap between germline ends came to 12 bases. Looked up from germline, CDR1 is MDHEN and CDR2 is SYDVKM. Here the CDR3 DNA reads TGTGCCAGCAGTTTGTCTCGGGAGGGGAACACTGAAGCTTTCTTT. Encoded protein: CASSLSREGNTEAFF.

The chain couples TRBV9 to TRBJ1-2; D perhaps matches TRBD1 (6 bases). Germline V gene data show CDR1 as SGDLS and CDR2 as YYNGEE. This CDR3 is built from 15 residues. V was shortened by 4 bases and J by 0 bases, with 13 bases between the two germline ends. CDR3 protein: CASSPYTGPNYGYTF. The CDR3 DNA follows: TGTGCCAGCAGCCCATACACAGGGCCTAACTATGGCTACACCTTC.

The V and J genes are TRBV15 and TRBJ1-5; 8 bases line up with TRBD1. Germline V gene data show CDR1 as LNHNV and CDR2 as YYDKDF (reference sequence). J gave up 7 bases and V 0 bases, and 5 bases lay outside the gene matches. CDR3 length: 15 residues. The CDR3, as DNA: TGTGCCACCAGCAGAGACAGGACAGGGAGACAGCCCCAGCATTTT. Amino acids: CATSRDRTGRQPQHF.

This clone was recorded only once. The chain couples TRBV27 to TRBJ2-5; perhaps TRBD2 as D (5 bases). The V end lost 4 bases, the J end lost 9 bases, and 15 bases lay between the germline ends. Per the germline V gene, CDR1 is MNHEY and CDR2 is SMNVEV (reference sequence). The CDR3 contains 13 residues. CDR3 residues: CASSSGSPGSQYF. DNA of the CDR3: TGTGCCAGCAGTTCTGGCAGCCCGGGGTCCCAGTACTTC.

The V gene is TRBV7-2, the J gene TRBJ2-7, with D possibly being TRBD2 (5 bases). Germline V gives CDR1 SGHTA, CDR2 FQGNSA. V lost 5 bases to trimming and J lost 7 bases, with 15 bases between them. The CDR3 contains 13 residues. For the CDR3, the DNA is TGTGCCAGCAGCCCTAGAGGGTTCGGGGAGCAGTACTTC. It specifies CASSPRGFGEQYF. Looking up the rest from reference TRBV7-2 and TRBJ2-7 gives the full variable domain: GAGVSQSPSNKVTEKGKDVELRCDPISGHTALYWYRQSLGQGLEFLIYFQGNSAPDKSGLPSDRFSAERTGGSVSTLTIQRTQQEDSAVYLCASSPRGFGEQYFGPGTRLTVT.

The V and J genes are TRBV4-3 and TRBJ1-1, with a tentative D call TRBD1 (5 bases). This CDR3 comprises 14 residues. V was cut by 4 bases and J by 0 bases, with 9 bases left in between. CDR1 is LGHNA and CDR2 is YSLEER in the germline V gene. The CDR3 loop is CASSLSTVNTEAFF. Written as DNA, the CDR3 is TGCGCCAGCAGCCTATCGACAGTGAACACTGAAGCTTTCTTT.

The rearrangement links TRBV5-5 to TRBJ2-7; TRBD1 is a possible D gene (7 bases). The germline V and J ends were trimmed by 4 bases and 3 bases, with 17 bases remaining between them. The length of the CDR3 is 15 residues. Looked up from germline, CDR1 is SGHKS and CDR2 is YYEKEE (reference sequence). The CDR3 bases are TGTGCCAGCAGCCCCTGGGGGGACAGCAACTACGAGCAGTACTTC. This gives the protein CASSPWGDSNYEQYF.

The chain combines TRBV7-3 with TRBJ2-3; D may match TRBD1 or TRBD2 (5 bases each). The CDR3 sequence is 14 residues long. V dropped 3 bases and J dropped 4 bases, with 11 bases sitting between them. Germline CDR1 and CDR2: SGHTA and FQGTGA. The CDR3 spells CASSFAGGADTQYF. As DNA, the CDR3 is TGTGCCAGCAGCTTTGCTGGGGGAGCAGATACGCAGTATTTT.

The genes are TRBV28 and TRBJ1-5; perhaps TRBD1 as D (6 bases). Germline CDR1 is MDHEN and CDR2 is SYDVKM. The CDR3 runs 19 residues. Trimming removed 2 bases from V and 0 bases from J, with 20 bases in between. CDR3 nucleotides: TGTGCCAGCAGTTTAGATACGGGACACGAACACAATAGCAATCAGCCCCAGCATTTT. This gives the protein CASSLDTGHEHNSNQPQHF.

The chain links TRBV5-1 to TRBJ2-3; D unresolved. CDR1 and CDR2 from the germline V gene are SGHRS and YFSETQ. V lost 0 bases and J 8 bases, leaving 13 bases between the germline ends. The CDR3 runs to 14 residues. The CDR3 is CASSLGSAPATQYF. CDR3 DNA sequence: TGCGCCAGCAGCTTGGGGTCAGCCCCAGCTACGCAGTATTTT.

This clone was seen only a few times. This chain joins TRBV10-3 and TRBJ2-7, with D possibly being TRBD1 (5 bases). The V gene lost 7 bases and the J gene lost 4 bases, with 11 bases spanning the gap. The CDR3 is 12 residues long. Germline V gene data show CDR1 as ENHRY and CDR2 as SYGVKD. The CDR3 region is CAITSQGYEQYF. CDR3 sequence (DNA): TGTGCCATCACATCTCAGGGTTACGAGCAGTACTTC.

V gene TRBV7-9 combines with J gene TRBJ2-2; D is possibly TRBD1 or TRBD2 (5 bases each). The CDR3 totals 13 residues. The germline V gene has CDR1 SEHNR and CDR2 FQNEAQ (reference sequence). V was pared by 8 bases and J by 5 bases, with 12 bases between. CDR3 amino acids: CASGRGVTGELFF. The CDR3 nucleotides are TGTGCCAGCGGTAGAGGGGTGACCGGGGAGCTGTTTTTT.

The chain links TRBV10-3 to TRBJ2-5, with D perhaps TRBD2 (5 bases). Trimming cost V 5 bases and J 4 bases, with 14 bases left between them. This CDR3 has 14 residues. CDR1 ENHRY and CDR2 SYGVKD come from the germline V gene. In DNA, the CDR3 is TGTGCCATCAGTTCCGATGAGGGAGCAGAGACCCAGTACTTC. This encodes CAISSDEGAETQYF.

The genes are TRBV6-1 and TRBJ1-2; 7 bases fit TRBD1. Unmatched junction bases numbered 7, after V lost 2 bases and J lost 4 bases. Germline CDR1 MNHNS, CDR2 SASEGT. The CDR3 length is 15 residues. The CDR3 DNA reads TGTGCCAGCAGTGAATCGGCCGGGACAGCCTATGGCTACACCTTC. This translates into CASSESAGTAYGYTF.

The chain carries TRBV4-2 and TRBJ1-2; D remains unclear. V was cut by 0 bases and J by 8 bases, with 13 bases left in between. This CDR3 region has 14 residues. CDR1 is LGHNA and CDR2 is YNFKEQ in the germline V gene. DNA of the CDR3: TGTGCCAGCAGCCAAGATCGTAAGGATTCGGGCTACACCTTC. It specifies CASSQDRKDSGYTF.

The genes are TRBV5-5 and TRBJ1-1, with D uncertain. Germline assignment: CDR1 SGHKS and CDR2 YYEKEE (reference sequence). V dropped 7 bases and J dropped 0 bases, with 13 bases sitting between them. The CDR3 length is 14 residues. The CDR3 DNA sequence: TGTGCCAGCTCCCTCGGGAGTATGAACACTGAAGCTTTCTTT. As protein: CASSLGSMNTEAFF.

The genes are TRBV19 and TRBJ1-2; no reliable D call. Trimming took off 7 bases at V and 5 bases at J, with 11 bases between the two ends. The CDR3 has 12 residues. Germline CDR1 reads LNHDA; CDR2 reads SQIVND (reference sequence). Here the CDR3 reads CASTIAGYGYTF. The CDR3 DNA follows: TGTGCCAGTACCATCGCCGGTTATGGCTACACCTTC. The whole variable domain, remainder taken from reference TRBV19 and TRBJ1-2, is DGGITQSPKYLFRKEGQNVTLSCEQNLNHDAMYWYRQDPGQGLRLIYYSQIVNDFQKGDIAEGYSVSREKKESFPLTVTSAQKNPTAFYLCASTIAGYGYTFGSGTRLTVV.

This chain joins TRBV19 and TRBJ2-5, with D possibly TRBD2 on 6 matching bases. Trimming removed 6 bases at V and 4 bases at J, with 18 bases between. Germline lookup yields CDR1 LNHDA and CDR2 SQIVND (reference sequence). CDR3 length: 15 residues. The CDR3 region has the DNA TGTGCCAGTAGCCGTTACCGGGAGCTGGGAGAGACCCAGTACTTC. It encodes CASSRYRELGETQYF.

This chain connects TRBV28 to TRBJ2-1, with D unresolved. Germline-derived CDR1 and CDR2 are MDHEN and SYDVKM. The V end was cut by 7 bases, the J end by 0 bases, with 13 bases between. There are 15 residues in the CDR3. The CDR3 sequence is CASNPTVSSYNEQFF. In DNA, the CDR3 is TGTGCCAGCAACCCGACGGTCAGCTCCTACAATGAGCAGTTCTTC.

This chain links TRBV7-9 with TRBJ2-7; D not certain. CDR1 and CDR2 (germline): SEHNR, FQNEAQ (reference sequence). Trimming removed 5 bases from V and 4 bases from J, with 6 bases in between. CDR3 length equals 11 residues. The CDR3 DNA follows: TGTGCCAGCAGCCCAGAGTACGAGCAGTACTTC. This gives the protein CASSPEYEQYF.